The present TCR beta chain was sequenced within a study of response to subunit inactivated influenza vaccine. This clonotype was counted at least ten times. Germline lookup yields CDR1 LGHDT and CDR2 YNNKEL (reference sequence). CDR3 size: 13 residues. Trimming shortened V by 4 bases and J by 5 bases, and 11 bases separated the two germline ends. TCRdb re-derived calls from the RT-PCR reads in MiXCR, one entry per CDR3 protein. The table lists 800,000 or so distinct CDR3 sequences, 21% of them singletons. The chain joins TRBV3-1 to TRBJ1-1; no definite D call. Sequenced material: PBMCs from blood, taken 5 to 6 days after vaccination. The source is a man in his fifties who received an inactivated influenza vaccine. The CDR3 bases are TGTGCCAGCAGCCTCGACTCCAGGACTGAAGCTTTCTTT. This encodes CASSLDSRTEAFF.